Shown below are 3 T cell receptor beta chains from a single sample sequenced in a study of shared clonotypes between healthy human individuals. Sequenced by immunoSEQ multiplex PCR; TCRdb stores in-frame clones only, minus some. The sample shows approximately 1.5 million clones, approximately 98% of them seen only once. The sequenced material came from naive CD4+ T cells sorted from blood. Specified subset: CD45RA+ positively selected. Receptor source: a man younger than 45 in good health.

For the CDR3, the DNA is TGTGCCAGCAGTGGGCTCGGGCTAGCGGGCTCTCACAATGAGCAGTTCTTC. It encodes CASSGLGLAGSHNEQFF. The gene calls are TRBV28 and TRBJ2-1; the match to TRBD2 covers 8 bases. Per germline, CDR1 MDHEN and CDR2 SYDVKM. Losses at the gene ends were 5 bases for V and 5 bases for J; bases not matched to a gene: 14. The CDR3 is 17 residues long. Complete variable domain (other parts from reference TRBV28 and TRBJ2-1): DVKVTQSSRYLVKRTGEKVFLECVQDMDHENMFWYRQDPGLGLRLIYFSYDVKMKEKGDIPEGYSVSREKKERFSLILESASTNQTSMYLCASSGLGLAGSHNEQFFGPGTRLTVL.

This rearrangement joins TRBV6-6 to TRBJ1-6; 7 bases map to TRBD1. The CDR3 sequence is 15 residues long. With 5 bases clipped from V and 9 bases from J, the junction kept 10 bases outside the gene matches. CDR1 is MNHNY and CDR2 is SVGAGI in the germline V gene (reference sequence). CDR3 protein: CASSIEGAASSPLHF. The CDR3 coding sequence is TGTGCCAGCAGTATTGAGGGGGCAGCGAGTTCACCCCTCCACTTT.

This chain uses TRBV9 with TRBJ2-3; D remains ambiguous. This CDR3 is 16 amino acids long. Germline values: CDR1 SGDLS, CDR2 YYNGEE. V lost 0 bases and J 5 bases, leaving 16 bases between the germline ends. Here the CDR3 DNA reads TGTGCCAGCAGCGTAGCTGGGCGGCCCCAATTAGATACGCAGTATTTT. The encoded protein is CASSVAGRPQLDTQYF.